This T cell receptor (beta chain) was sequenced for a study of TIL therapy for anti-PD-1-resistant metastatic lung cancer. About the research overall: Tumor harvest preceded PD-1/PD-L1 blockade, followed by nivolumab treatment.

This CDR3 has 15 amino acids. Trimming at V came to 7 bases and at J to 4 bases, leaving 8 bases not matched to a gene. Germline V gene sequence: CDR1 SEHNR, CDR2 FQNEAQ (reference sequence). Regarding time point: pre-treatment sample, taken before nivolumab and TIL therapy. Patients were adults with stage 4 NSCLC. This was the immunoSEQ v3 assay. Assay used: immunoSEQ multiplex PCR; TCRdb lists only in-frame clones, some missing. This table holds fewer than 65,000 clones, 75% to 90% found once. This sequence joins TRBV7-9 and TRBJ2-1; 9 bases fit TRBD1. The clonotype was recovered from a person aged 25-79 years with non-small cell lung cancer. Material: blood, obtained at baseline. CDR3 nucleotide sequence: TGTGCCAGCACCGTGACAGGGGGTTCGTACAATGAGCAGTTCTTC. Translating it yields CASTVTGGSYNEQFF.